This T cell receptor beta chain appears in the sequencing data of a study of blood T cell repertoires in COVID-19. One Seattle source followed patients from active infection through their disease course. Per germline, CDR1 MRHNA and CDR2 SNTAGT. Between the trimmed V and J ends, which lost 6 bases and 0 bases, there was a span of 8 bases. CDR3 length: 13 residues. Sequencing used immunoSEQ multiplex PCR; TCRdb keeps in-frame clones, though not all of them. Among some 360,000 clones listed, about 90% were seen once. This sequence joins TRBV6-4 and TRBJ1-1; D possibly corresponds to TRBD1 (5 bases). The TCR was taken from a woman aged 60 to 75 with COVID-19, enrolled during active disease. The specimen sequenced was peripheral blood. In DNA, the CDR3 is TGTGCCAGCAGCCACAGGATGAACACTGAAGCTTTCTTT. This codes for CASSHRMNTEAFF.